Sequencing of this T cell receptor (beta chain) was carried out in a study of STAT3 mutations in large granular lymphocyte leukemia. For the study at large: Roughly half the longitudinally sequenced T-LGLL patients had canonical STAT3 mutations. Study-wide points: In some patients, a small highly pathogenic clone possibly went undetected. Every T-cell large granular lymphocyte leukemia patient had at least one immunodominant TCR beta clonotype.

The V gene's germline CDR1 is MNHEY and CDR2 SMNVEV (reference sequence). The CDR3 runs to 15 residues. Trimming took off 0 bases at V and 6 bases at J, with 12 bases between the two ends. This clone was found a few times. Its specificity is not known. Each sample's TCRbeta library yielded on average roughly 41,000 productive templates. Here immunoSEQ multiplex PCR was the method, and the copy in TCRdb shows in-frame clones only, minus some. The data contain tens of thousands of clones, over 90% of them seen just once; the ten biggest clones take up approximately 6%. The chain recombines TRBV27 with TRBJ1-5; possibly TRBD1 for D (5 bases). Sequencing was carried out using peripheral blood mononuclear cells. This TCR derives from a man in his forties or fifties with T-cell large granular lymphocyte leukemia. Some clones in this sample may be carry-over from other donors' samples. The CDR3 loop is CASSLSVQGSQPQHF. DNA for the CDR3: TGTGCCAGCAGTTTATCGGTGCAGGGCAGTCAGCCCCAGCATTTT.